This T cell receptor beta chain was identified during a study of cytomegalovirus exposure and HLA in healthy donors. Regarding the study as a whole: A previous analysis found most TCR beta V segments productive roughly 87% or roughly 30% of the time.

The PCR was carried out with 60 Vbeta primers and 13 Jbeta primers. Clones were read by immunoSEQ multiplex PCR, and TCRdb kept only the in-frame ones, dropping some. In the table there are roughly 120,000 clones, over 75% of which are singletons. About this clone: Its specificity is unknown.

The length of the CDR3 is 15 residues. The V and J ends lost 3 bases and 7 bases respectively, with 16 bases between them. Germline V gene lookup returns CDR1 MNHNS and CDR2 SASEGT. The TCR was taken from a woman aged 40 to 50 in good health and CMV-seropositive. Input material: PBMCs. V usage is TRBV6-1 and J usage is TRBJ1-5; D is unresolved. The CDR3 spells CASSDRGMIRQPQHF. CDR3 sequence (DNA): TGTGCCAGCAGTGACAGAGGGATGATTAGGCAGCCCCAGCATTTT.